Listed below are T cell receptor beta chains from one sample, sequenced in a study of blood T cell repertoires in COVID-19. The repertoire was sequenced with immunoSEQ multiplex PCR; TCRdb's copy has only in-frame clones and lacks some. The sample comprises approximately 270,000 clones, approximately 85% of which are singletons, and approximately 9.9% rests with the top ten. The specimen sequenced was peripheral blood. Receptor source: a woman in her seventies with acute or convalescent COVID-19. Each CDR3 is given without its conserved first and last residue. D genes are given only for firm matches. Not all rows give a size; the values are once, few, many and, for expanded clones, a class.

>-|TRBD1|TRBV29-1|TRBJ1-2|10
SGGTGNYGYT
>-|-|TRBV5-1|TRBJ2-7|12
ASSLGGISYEQY
>many|TRBD2|TRBV2|TRBJ2-1|13
ASSELAGALNEQF
>once|TRBD1|TRBV2|TRBJ1-1|12
ASRVTGGVTEAF
>once|-|TRBV10-3|TRBJ2-3|15
AISERRSGATQDTQY
>-|-|TRBV18|TRBJ2-1|14
ASSPPGAREGNEQF
>-|-|TRBV7-8|TRBJ1-4|13
ASSQAGAGIEKLF
>once|TRBD2|TRBV10-1|TRBJ2-5|15
ASSPYSGGSLGETQY
>few|TRBD1|TRBV4-1|TRBJ2-7|13
ASSQEDRGAYEQY
>few|-|TRBV4-1|TRBJ1-6|13
ASSQVLGANSPLH
>-|-|TRBV13|TRBJ2-4|15
ASSLGDRLKAKNIQY
>-|TRBD1|TRBV2|TRBJ1-5|11
ASSWDSNQPQH
>-|TRBD2|TRBV5-4|TRBJ2-5|14
ASSLGLAGEMETQY
>-|-|TRBV6-2/TRBV6-3|TRBJ1-2|14
ASSGLGRGAGYGYT
>-|-|TRBV7-8|TRBJ2-2|15
ASSSLATTGNTGELF
>-|TRBD2|TRBV2|TRBJ2-7|12
ASGGDGLSYEQY